This note documents a single TCR beta chain sequence. Its matching antigen is unknown. Generated by immunoSEQ multiplex PCR, the TCRdb table keeps only in-frame clones and is missing some. The sample lists 80,000 to 100,000 clones, over 75% occurring once. This record belongs to a study of T cell responses to AZD1222 COVID-19 vaccine. V was pared by 2 bases and J by 3 bases, with 14 bases between. The CDR3 runs 16 residues. Germline CDR1 reads KGHSH; CDR2 reads LQKENI. Study-wide findings and caveats: White British people made up most donors, females outnumbered males, and clonal diversity was possibly underestimated. Close to half of spike-specific TCRs reportedly recognize unmutated variant regions.

The receptor was derived from an adult who received the AZD1222 COVID-19 vaccine. Sequences were derived from peripheral blood, sampled 28 days after the second AZD1222 dose. The gene calls are TRBV18 and TRBJ1-3; D remains ambiguous. The CDR3: CASSPEAYAFGNTIYF. In DNA form, the CDR3 reads TGTGCCAGCTCACCAGAGGCGTACGCCTTTGGAAACACCATATATTTT.